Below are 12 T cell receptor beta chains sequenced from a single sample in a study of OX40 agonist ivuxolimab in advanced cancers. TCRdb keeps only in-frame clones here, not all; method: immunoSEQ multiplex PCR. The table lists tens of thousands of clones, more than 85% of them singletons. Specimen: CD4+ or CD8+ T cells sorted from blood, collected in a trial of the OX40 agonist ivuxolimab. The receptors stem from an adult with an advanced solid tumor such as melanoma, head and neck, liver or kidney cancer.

CDR3 coding DNA: TGTGCCAGCAGCGTAACGGGCTCCGGGGCCAACGTCCTGACTTTC. Its protein is CASSVTGSGANVLTF. The genes are TRBV9 and TRBJ2-6; D is undetermined. Deletions cut 1 base from V and 4 bases from J, with 9 bases between. The germline CDR1 and CDR2 sequences are SGDLS and YYNGEE. This CDR3 spans 15 amino acids.

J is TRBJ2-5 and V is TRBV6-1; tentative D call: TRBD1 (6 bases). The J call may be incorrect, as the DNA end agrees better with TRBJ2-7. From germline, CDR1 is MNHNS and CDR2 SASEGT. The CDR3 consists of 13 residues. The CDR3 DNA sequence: TGTGCCAGCAGCCGGGACATTTTTTCCGAGCAGTACTTC. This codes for CASSRDIFSEQYF.

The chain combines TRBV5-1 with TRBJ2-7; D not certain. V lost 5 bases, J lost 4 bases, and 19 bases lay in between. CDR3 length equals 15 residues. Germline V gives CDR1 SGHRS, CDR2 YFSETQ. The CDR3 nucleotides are TGCGCCAGCAGACCCCTTCATACAACGCGATACGAGCAGTACTTC. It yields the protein CASRPLHTTRYEQYF. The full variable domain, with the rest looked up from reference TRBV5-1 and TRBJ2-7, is KAGVTQTPRYLIKTRGQQVTLSCSPISGHRSVSWYQQTPGQGLQFLFEYFSETQRNKGNFPGRFSGRQFSNSRSEMNVSTLELGDSALYLCASRPLHTTRYEQYFGPGTRLTVT.

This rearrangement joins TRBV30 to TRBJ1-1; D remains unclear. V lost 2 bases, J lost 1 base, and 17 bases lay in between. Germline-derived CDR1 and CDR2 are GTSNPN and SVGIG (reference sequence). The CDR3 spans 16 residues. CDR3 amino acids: CAWSTPIHSPNTEAFF. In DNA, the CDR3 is TGTGCCTGGAGTACCCCAATTCACAGCCCGAACACTGAAGCTTTCTTT.

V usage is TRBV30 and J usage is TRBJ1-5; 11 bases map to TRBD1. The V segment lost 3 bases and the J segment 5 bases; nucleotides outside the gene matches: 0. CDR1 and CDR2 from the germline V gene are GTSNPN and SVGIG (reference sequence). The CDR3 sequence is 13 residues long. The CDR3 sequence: CAWRGQGDQPQHF. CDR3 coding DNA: TGTGCCTGGAGGGGACAGGGGGATCAGCCCCAGCATTTT.

The CDR3 sequence is CASSPLTTGSGLAGGRSNEQYF. The CDR3 DNA is TGTGCCAGCTCACCACTGACGACAGGCTCGGGACTAGCGGGGGGGCGGTCCAACGAGCAGTACTTC. The chain uses TRBV18 and TRBJ2-7; 16 nucleotides match TRBD2. CDR1 is KGHSH, CDR2 LQKENI, per germline. The CDR3 has 22 residues. V gave up 1 base and J gave up 5 bases; unmatched junction bases: 20.

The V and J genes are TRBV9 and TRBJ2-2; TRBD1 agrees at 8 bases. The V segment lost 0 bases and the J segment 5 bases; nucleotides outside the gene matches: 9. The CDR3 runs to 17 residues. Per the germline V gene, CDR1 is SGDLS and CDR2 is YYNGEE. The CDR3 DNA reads TGTGCCAGCAGCGTAGTAGGGGGACAGGTCCGAACCGGGGAGCTGTTTTTT. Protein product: CASSVVGGQVRTGELFF.

The DNA for the CDR3 is TGCGCCAGCAGCTTGTATCCCCGAGCCTTCTCTGGGGCCAACGTCCTGACTTTC. Translating gives CASSLYPRAFSGANVLTF. The V and J genes are TRBV5-1 and TRBJ2-6; D unresolved. V was shortened by 1 base and J by 0 bases, with 14 bases between the two germline ends. Germline lookup yields CDR1 SGHRS and CDR2 YFSETQ. The CDR3 length is 18 residues.

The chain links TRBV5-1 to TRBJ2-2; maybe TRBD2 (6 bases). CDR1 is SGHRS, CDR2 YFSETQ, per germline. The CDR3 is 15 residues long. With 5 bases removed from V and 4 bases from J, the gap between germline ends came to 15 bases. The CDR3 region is CASRNVGGSTGELFF. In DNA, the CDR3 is TGCGCCAGCAGGAACGTGGGGGGTAGCACCGGGGAGCTGTTTTTT.

DNA of the CDR3: TGTGCCAGCAGCTTAGAAGGTTTTGGCTACACCTTC. Translating it yields CASSLEGFGYTF. The chain links TRBV11-2 to TRBJ1-2; D not resolved. The CDR3 sequence is 12 residues long. V was clipped by 0 bases and J by 7 bases, with 6 bases between them. CDR1 is SGHAT and CDR2 is FQNNGV in the germline V gene.

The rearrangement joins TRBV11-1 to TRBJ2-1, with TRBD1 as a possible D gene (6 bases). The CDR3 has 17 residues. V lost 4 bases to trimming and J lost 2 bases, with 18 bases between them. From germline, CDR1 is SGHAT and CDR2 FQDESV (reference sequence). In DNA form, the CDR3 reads TGTGCCAGCAGCTCTCTCCGAGGGGGTAGGACCTACAATGAGCAGTTCTTC. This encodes CASSSLRGGRTYNEQFF.

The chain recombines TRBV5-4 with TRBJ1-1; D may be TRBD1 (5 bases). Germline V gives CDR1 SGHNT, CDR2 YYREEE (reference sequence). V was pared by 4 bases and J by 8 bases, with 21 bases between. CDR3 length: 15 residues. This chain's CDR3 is CASSAQANGGGEAFF. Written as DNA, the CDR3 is TGTGCCAGCAGCGCCCAGGCCAACGGGGGAGGCGAAGCTTTCTTT.